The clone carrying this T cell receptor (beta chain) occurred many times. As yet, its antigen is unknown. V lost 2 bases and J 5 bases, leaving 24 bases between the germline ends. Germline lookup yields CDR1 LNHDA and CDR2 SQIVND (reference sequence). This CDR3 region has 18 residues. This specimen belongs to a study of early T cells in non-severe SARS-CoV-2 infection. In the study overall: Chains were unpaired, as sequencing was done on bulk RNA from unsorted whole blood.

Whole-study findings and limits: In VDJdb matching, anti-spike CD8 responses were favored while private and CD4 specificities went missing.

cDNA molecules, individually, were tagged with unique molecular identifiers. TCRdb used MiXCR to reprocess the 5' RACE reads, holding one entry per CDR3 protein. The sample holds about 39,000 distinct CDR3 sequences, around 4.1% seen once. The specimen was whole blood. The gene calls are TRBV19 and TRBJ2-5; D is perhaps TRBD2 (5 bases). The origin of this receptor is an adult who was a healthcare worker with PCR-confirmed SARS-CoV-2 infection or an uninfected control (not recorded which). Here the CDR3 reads CASSIPRKIRTRRETQYF. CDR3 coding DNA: TGTGCCAGTAGTATACCCCGGAAAATCCGGACTCGGCGGGAGACCCAGTACTTC.